The 5 T cell receptor beta chains in this list originate from one sample, sequenced in a study of CD8+ T cells in alopecia areata. cDNA serving as the sequencing template came from extracted, reverse transcribed RNA. Sequenced by immunoSEQ multiplex PCR; TCRdb stores in-frame clones only, minus some. There are 150,000 to 190,000 clones in the sample; 45% to 55% occur only once, and approximately 20% lies in the top ten. Sequenced material: CD8+ T cells sorted from blood, taken at week 0. These receptors all come from a human donor with alopecia areata.

This clone was detected a few times. The V call is TRBV29-1, the J call TRBJ1-1; D is unclear. Germline assignment: CDR1 SQVTM and CDR2 ANQGSEA. V gave up 2 bases and J gave up 1 base, with 5 bases separating them. This CDR3 comprises 12 residues. CDR3 nucleotide sequence: TGCAGCGTTGAATGGGAGAACACTGAAGCTTTCTTT. This translates into CSVEWENTEAFF.

The V gene is TRBV7-8, the J gene TRBJ1-1; D is ambiguous. The germline gives CDR1 SGHVS, CDR2 FQNEAQ. Trimming left V 6 bases short and J 5 bases short, with 16 bases between. This CDR3 region has 14 residues. In nucleotides, the CDR3 is TGTGCCAGCAGTTCAGACCCCGGTGGGACTGAAGCTTTCTTT. Translated: CASSSDPGGTEAFF. Using reference TRBV7-8 and TRBJ1-1 for the parts outside the CDR3, the full variable domain is GAGVSQSPRYKVAKRGQDVALRCDPISGHVSLFWYQQALGQGPEFLTYFQNEAQLDKSGLPSDRFFAERPEGSVSTLKIQRTQQEDSAVYLCASSSDPGGTEAFFGQGTRLTVV.

V and J are TRBV29-1 and TRBJ2-3; D possibly uses TRBD1 or TRBD2 (5 bases each). CDR1 SQVTM and CDR2 ANQGSEA come from the germline V gene. V was clipped by 3 bases and J by 6 bases, with 10 bases between them. The CDR3 spans 12 residues. CDR3 nucleotides: TGCAGCGTTGACAGGGACCCCGATACGCAGTATTTT. Translation gives CSVDRDPDTQYF.

The DNA for the CDR3 is TGTGCCAGCAGCTACGGAACCGGGGAGCTGTTTTTT. It specifies CASSYGTGELFF. V usage is TRBV7-9 and J usage is TRBJ2-2; D gene ambiguous. Per the germline V gene, CDR1 is SEHNR and CDR2 is FQNEAQ (reference sequence). V dropped 4 bases and J dropped 5 bases, with 5 bases sitting between them. CDR3 length equals 12 residues. Full variable domain (rest looked up from reference TRBV7-9 and TRBJ2-2): DTGVSQNPRHKITKRGQNVTFRCDPISEHNRLYWYRQTLGQGPEFLTYFQNEAQLEKSRLLSDRFSAERPKGSFSTLEIQRTEQGDSAMYLCASSYGTGELFFGEGSRLTVL.

The chain joins TRBV7-9 to TRBJ2-1; D remains unclear. With 2 bases removed from V and 11 bases from J, the gap between germline ends came to 1 base. CDR3 length: 9 amino acids. The germline CDR1 and CDR2 sequences are SEHNR and FQNEAQ (reference sequence). CDR3 nucleotide sequence: TGTGCCAGCAGCTTAAAGCAGTTCTTC. This sequence encodes CASSLKQFF.